This is a list of T cell receptor beta chains from one sample in a study of tumor and adjacent non-tumor tissue in lung cancer. MiXCR, run by TCRdb on the multiplex PCR reads, gives a single entry per CDR3 protein. The sample records 65,000 to 95,000 distinct CDR3 sequences, roughly 80% being singletons. The sample was lung tumor tissue. The receptors were sampled from a woman aged 45-65 years with non-small cell lung cancer. CDR3s include the opening cysteine and the closing phenylalanine or tryptophan. Fields, in order: J gene, D gene, V gene, clone size, CDR3 DNA, CDR3 protein. The D gene is left open where the match is weak. Only some rows state a clone size, as once, few, many or a class for expanded clones.

>TRBJ2-1|TRBD2|TRBV4-1|-
TGCGCCAGCAGCCAAGTCTCGTGGGAGGGCGTCAATAGGCAGTTCTTC
CASSQVSWEGVNRQFF
>TRBJ2-7|-|TRBV11-2|-
TGTGTCAGCAGCTTGACCCTTTGGAACGACGATCAGTACTTC
CVSSLTLWNDDQYF
>TRBJ2-7|-|TRBV20-1|-
TGCAGTACTAGAGATGGGGCAGGGTCCTACGAGCAGCACTTC
CSTRDGAGSYEQHF
>TRBJ2-7|TRBD2|TRBV4-2|-
TGTGCTAGTAGCCGAGATCTGCTCAGCGGGATCTCTGGGTACGAGCAGTACTTC
CASSRDLLSGISGYEQYF
>TRBJ2-3|TRBD2|TRBV5-6|-
TGTGTCAGCAGCCCCCCTGTCGCAGCGGGAAGACGGAATACGCAGTATTTT
CVSSPPVAAGRRNTQYF
>TRBJ2-1|TRBD2|TRBV29-1|-
TGTAGTGGGGGAGGGCTGGAGATCTTC
CSGGGLEIF
>TRBJ1-5|TRBD1|TRBV6-2/TRBV6-3|few
TGTGCCAGTGCGAATCGGGGACAGGGTTATCAGCCCCAGCATTTT
CASANRGQGYQPQHF
>TRBJ2-1|-|TRBV29-1|-
TGCAGCGTTGATGGGATTAGGGATGAGCAATTCTTC
CSVDGIRDEQFF
>TRBJ2-5|-|TRBV20-1|-
TGCAGTATCCAGTACCAAGTCATCCAAGAGACCCAGTACTTC
CSIQYQVIQETQYF
>TRBJ2-5|TRBD1|TRBV20-1|few
TGCAGTACTAGAAGGACAGGACAAGAGACCCAATACTTC
CSTRRTGQETQYF
>TRBJ1-1|-|TRBV4-3|-
TGCGCCAGCAGCCAAGATCTTCCACTCATGAACACTGAAGCTCTCTTT
CASSQDLPLMNTEALF